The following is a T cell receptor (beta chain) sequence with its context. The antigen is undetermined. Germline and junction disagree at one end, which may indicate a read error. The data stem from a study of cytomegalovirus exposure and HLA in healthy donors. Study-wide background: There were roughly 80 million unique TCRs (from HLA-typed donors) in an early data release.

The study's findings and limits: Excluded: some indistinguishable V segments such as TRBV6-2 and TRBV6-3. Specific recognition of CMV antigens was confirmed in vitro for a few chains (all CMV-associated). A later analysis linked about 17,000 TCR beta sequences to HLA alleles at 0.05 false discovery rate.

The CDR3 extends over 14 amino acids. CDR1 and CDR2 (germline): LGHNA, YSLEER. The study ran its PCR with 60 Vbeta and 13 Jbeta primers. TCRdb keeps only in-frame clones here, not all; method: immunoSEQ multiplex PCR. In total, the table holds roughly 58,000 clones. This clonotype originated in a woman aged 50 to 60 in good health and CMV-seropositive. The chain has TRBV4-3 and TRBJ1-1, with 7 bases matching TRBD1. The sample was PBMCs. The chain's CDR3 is CTSRPGTANTEAFF. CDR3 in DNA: TGCACCAGCAGACCTGGGACAGCGAACACTGAAGCTTTCTTT.